The present TCR beta chain was sequenced within a study of OX40 agonist ivuxolimab in advanced cancers. Autoimmune disease history or systemic immunosuppression barred patients. Here immunoSEQ multiplex PCR was the method, and the copy in TCRdb shows in-frame clones only, minus some. The table shows some 48,000 clones, with approximately 79% occurring only once. Study conclusions and caveats: Among the lowest peripheral clonal expansion occurred in 0.1-3.0 mg/kg partial responders.

Comment on this clone: The antigen is undetermined.

The trim removed 3 bases at V and 4 bases at J, leaving 3 bases unmatched. CDR1 is WNHNN and CDR2 is SYGVQD in the germline V gene (reference sequence). CDR3 length: 16 residues. The V call is TRBV10-1, the J call TRBJ2-2; 12 positions agree with TRBD2. The sequence derives from an adult with an advanced solid tumor such as melanoma, head and neck, liver or kidney cancer. The sequencing used CD4+ or CD8+ T cells sorted from blood, collected in a trial of the OX40 agonist ivuxolimab. CDR3 coding DNA: TGCGCCAGCAGTGACCCTAGCGGGAGGGTCACCGGGGAGCTGTTTTTT. Protein sequence: CASSDPSGRVTGELFF.